Below are 16 T cell receptor beta chains sequenced from a single sample in a study of PD-L1 blockade in urothelial cancer. Sequencing was performed with immunoSEQ multiplex PCR; in TCRdb, only in-frame clones are kept and a portion is missing. This sample has about 84,000 clones, with 90% found just once. Here the sequenced sample was PBMCs, taken around atezolizumab (anti-PD-L1) treatment. The receptors originated from a man aged 60 to 75 with urothelial cancer.

This chain connects TRBV7-2 to TRBJ2-3; no definite D call. Germline V lookup: CDR1 SGHTA, CDR2 FQGNSA. V lost 5 bases to trimming and J lost 6 bases, with 15 bases between them. The CDR3 covers 14 residues. This CDR3 reads CASSLRFHSDTQYF. CDR3 coding DNA: TGTGCCAGCAGCCTCAGGTTTCATTCGGATACGCAGTATTTT.

The J gene is TRBJ2-7, the V gene TRBV11-3, with D tentatively TRBD1 (5 bases). V was shortened by 5 bases and J by 6 bases, with 11 bases between the two germline ends. CDR3 length equals 12 residues. Germline lookup yields CDR1 SGHNT and CDR2 YENEEA. The CDR3 loop is CASSDQGSEQYF. For the CDR3, the DNA is TGTGCCAGCAGCGACCAGGGTTCCGAGCAGTACTTC.

CDR3 amino acids: CASSLAQGSTGELFF. In DNA, the CDR3 is TGCGCCAGCAGCTTGGCACAGGGGTCCACCGGGGAGCTGTTTTTT. The chain has TRBV5-1 and TRBJ2-2; TRBD1 agrees at 7 bases. The CDR3 loop spans 15 amino acids. Germline-derived CDR1 and CDR2 are SGHRS and YFSETQ. Trimming cost V 0 bases and J 4 bases; bases outside gene matches: 3.

In regard to this clone: The junction departs from the called germline gene at one end, perhaps through a read error. This chain joins TRBV2 and TRBJ2-6; 11 nucleotides match TRBD1. Germline lookup yields CDR1 SNHLY and CDR2 FYNNEI. This CDR3 is built from 12 residues. The CDR3 region is CASSEARTGGVF. The CDR3 DNA reads TGTGCCAGCAGTGAAGCTAGGACAGGGGGCGTTTTC.

The chain recombines TRBV5-1 with TRBJ2-3; D may be TRBD2 (6 bases). V shed 5 bases and J shed 4 bases, with 17 bases lying between them. From germline, CDR1 is SGHRS and CDR2 YFSETQ. This CDR3 is built from 15 residues. CDR3 coding DNA: TGCGCCAGCAGGCAACGGACGGGAGCCGCAGATACGCAGTATTTT. Its protein product is CASRQRTGAADTQYF.

The chain employs TRBV6-1 and TRBJ2-5, with TRBD1 as a possible D gene (6 bases). V was shortened by 7 bases and J by 5 bases, with 17 bases between the two germline ends. Looked up from germline, CDR1 is MNHNS and CDR2 is SASEGT. The CDR3 has 14 residues. CDR3 sequence (DNA): TGTGCCAGCACCCTGACAGGTGTCACGGAGACCCAGTACTTC. Translating gives CASTLTGVTETQYF.

The gene calls are TRBV7-3 and TRBJ2-1; D is possibly TRBD2 (6 bases). The length of the CDR3 is 14 residues. CDR1 and CDR2 (germline): SGHTA, FQGTGA. Deletions cut 0 bases from V and 10 bases from J, with 13 bases between. As DNA, the CDR3 is TGTGCCAGCAGCTTAACATCAACTAGCATGGAGCAGTTCTTC. Protein sequence: CASSLTSTSMEQFF.

This clone was found once. The rearrangement uses TRBV7-2 and TRBJ2-2, with TRBD1 matching over 10 bases. V lost 7 bases and J lost 11; bases outside the gene matches: 10. CDR3 length: 14 residues. Germline values: CDR1 SGHTA, CDR2 FQGNSA. The chain's CDR3 is CASNPTGGTRELFF. Here the CDR3 DNA reads TGTGCCAGCAACCCGACAGGGGGCACCCGAGAGCTGTTTTTT. Looking up the rest from reference TRBV7-2 and TRBJ2-2 gives the full variable domain: GAGVSQSPSNKVTEKGKDVELRCDPISGHTALYWYRQSLGQGLEFLIYFQGNSAPDKSGLPSDRFSAERTGGSVSTLTIQRTQQEDSAVYLCASNPTGGTRELFFGEGSRLTVL.

The CDR3 region has the DNA TGCGCCAGCAGCTTCACGGACAGGGGAACTGAAGCTTTCTTT. It encodes CASSFTDRGTEAFF. The chain uses TRBV5-1 and TRBJ1-1, with 9 bases identical to TRBD1. Germline assignment: CDR1 SGHRS and CDR2 YFSETQ. With V trimmed by 2 bases and J by 5 bases, 4 bases remained unmatched. This CDR3 has 14 residues.

The chain recombines TRBV7-2 with TRBJ1-2; 7 bases fit TRBD1. CDR1 is SGHTA and CDR2 is FQGNSA in the germline V gene. The V and J ends lost 1 base and 1 base, in that order; junction bases with no gene match: 3. The CDR3 contains 15 residues. DNA for the CDR3: TGTGCCAGCAGCTTAGAGGGGACAGTTAACTATGGCTACACCTTC. It encodes CASSLEGTVNYGYTF.

This sequence joins TRBV19 and TRBJ2-2; 9 positions match TRBD1. Germline assignment: CDR1 LNHDA and CDR2 SQIVND (reference sequence). This CDR3 is built from 15 residues. J was trimmed by 3 bases and V by 7 bases; bases with no gene match: 6. CDR3 residues: CASTRQGGDTGELFF. CDR3 nucleotides: TGTGCCAGTACTAGACAGGGGGGGGACACCGGGGAGCTGTTTTTT.

This rearrangement joins TRBV5-1 to TRBJ1-4; D unclear. Between the trimmed V and J ends, which lost 2 bases and 2 bases, there was a span of 7 bases. The CDR3 covers 14 residues. The germline gives CDR1 SGHRS, CDR2 YFSETQ. CDR3 amino acids: CASSLDITNEKLFF. Written as DNA, the CDR3 is TGCGCCAGCAGCTTAGACATCACTAATGAAAAACTGTTTTTT.

This rearrangement joins TRBV5-1 to TRBJ2-7; possibly TRBD1 for D (6 bases). The CDR3 contains 13 residues. The germline CDR1 and CDR2 sequences are SGHRS and YFSETQ. V dropped 0 bases and J dropped 7 bases, with 11 bases sitting between them. CDR3 sequence reads: CASSLGRGREQYF. In DNA, the CDR3 is TGCGCCAGCAGCTTGGGCAGGGGCCGGGAGCAGTACTTC. Full variable domain (remainder filled in from reference TRBV5-1 and TRBJ2-7): KAGVTQTPRYLIKTRGQQVTLSCSPISGHRSVSWYQQTPGQGLQFLFEYFSETQRNKGNFPGRFSGRQFSNSRSEMNVSTLELGDSALYLCASSLGRGREQYFGPGTRLTVT.

This clone was counted only a few times. The chain carries TRBV29-1 and TRBJ2-1, with TRBD2 matching 10 bases. The CDR3 length is 13 residues. Germline CDR1 and CDR2: SQVTM and ANQGSEA. V trimming: 3 bases; J trimming: 14 bases; junction bases outside the gene matches: 10. The CDR3 reads CSVDLSSGSREFF. DNA of the CDR3: TGCAGCGTTGATCTTTCTAGCGGGAGTAGGGAGTTCTTC.

The CDR3 coding sequence is TGTGCCAGCCGGGGGGACAATGAGGCCGAGCAGTACTTC. As protein: CASRGDNEAEQYF. The chain employs TRBV6-5 and TRBJ2-7, with a weak D call TRBD2 (7 bases). CDR3 size: 13 residues. Germline CDR1 and CDR2: MNHEY and SVGAGI. Trimming removed 8 bases at V and 6 bases at J, with 17 bases between.

The genes are TRBV7-2 and TRBJ1-1; D unresolved. Germline V CDR1 and CDR2: SGHTA, FQGNSA. This CDR3 comprises 17 residues. The ends were cut back, 0 bases at V and 4 bases at J, with 18 bases in the middle. CDR3 loop: CASSLATLTRGGTEAFF. CDR3 DNA sequence: TGTGCCAGCAGCTTAGCCACCTTAACTCGAGGTGGCACTGAAGCTTTCTTT.